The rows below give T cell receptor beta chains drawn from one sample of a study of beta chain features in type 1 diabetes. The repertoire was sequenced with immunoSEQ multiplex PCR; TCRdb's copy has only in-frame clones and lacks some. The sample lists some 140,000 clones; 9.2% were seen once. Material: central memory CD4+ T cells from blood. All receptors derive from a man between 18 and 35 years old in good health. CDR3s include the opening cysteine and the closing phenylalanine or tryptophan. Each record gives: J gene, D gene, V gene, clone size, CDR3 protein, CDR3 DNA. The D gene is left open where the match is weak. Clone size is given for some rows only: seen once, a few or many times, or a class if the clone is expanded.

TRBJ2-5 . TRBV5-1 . CASKESETQYF TGCGCCAGCAAGGAGAGTGAGACCCAGTACTTC
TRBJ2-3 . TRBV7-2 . CASSLRAPDTQYF TGTGCCAGCAGCTTGAGGGCGCCGGATACGCAGTATTTT
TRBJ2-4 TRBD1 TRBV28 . CASSLTGGNIQYF TGTGCCAGCAGTTTGACAGGGGGCAACATTCAGTACTTC
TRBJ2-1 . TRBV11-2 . CASSLDIRGNEQFF TGTGCCAGCAGCTTAGACATCAGGGGCAATGAGCAGTTCTTC
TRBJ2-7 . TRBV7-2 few CASSLLEPAKSVQYF TGTGCCAGCAGCTTACTCGAGCCCGCTAAGTCGGTGCAGTACTTC
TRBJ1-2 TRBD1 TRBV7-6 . CASSSRAGTVYGYTF TGTGCCAGCAGCTCCCGGGCGGGGACAGTCTATGGCTACACCTTC
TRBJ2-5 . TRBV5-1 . CASSLVGTLQETQYF TGCGCCAGCAGCTTGGTGGGGACACTCCAAGAGACCCAGTACTTC
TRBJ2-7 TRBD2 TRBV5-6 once CASSLARLAGARSSYEQYF TGTGCCAGCAGCTTGGCCCGACTAGCGGGGGCAAGGAGCTCCTACGAGCAGTACTTC
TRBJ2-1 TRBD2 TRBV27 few CASSLGTSDKNEQFF TGTGCCAGCAGTTTGGGGACTAGCGATAAGAATGAGCAGTTCTTC
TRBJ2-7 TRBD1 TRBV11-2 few CASSFGTGGSYEQYF TGTGCCAGCAGCTTCGGGACAGGGGGGTCCTACGAGCAGTACTTC
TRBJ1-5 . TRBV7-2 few CASSLASDNQPQHF TGTGCCAGCAGCTTAGCTTCAGATAATCAGCCCCAGCATTTT
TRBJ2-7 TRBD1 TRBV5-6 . CASTFGQGSYEQYF TGTGCCAGCACCTTCGGACAGGGGTCCTACGAGCAGTACTTC
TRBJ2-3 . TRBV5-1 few CASTPGVTDTQYF TGCGCCAGCACCCCGGGGGTCACAGATACGCAGTATTTT
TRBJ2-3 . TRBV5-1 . CASSPGQSTDTQYF TGCGCCAGCAGCCCCGGACAGAGCACAGATACGCAGTATTTT
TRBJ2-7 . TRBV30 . CACSRLRDEQYF TGTGCCTGCTCCCGTTTGAGGGACGAGCAGTACTTC
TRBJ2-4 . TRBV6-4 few CASSEDDRIIAKNIQYF TGTGCCAGCAGTGAGGATGACAGAATAATAGCCAAAAACATTCAGTACTTC
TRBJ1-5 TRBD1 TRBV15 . CATSRYRGNQPQHF TGTGCCACCAGCAGATACAGGGGTAATCAGCCCCAGCATTTT
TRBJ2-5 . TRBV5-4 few CASSPSGLRSRETQYF TGTGCCAGCAGCCCATCGGGACTCAGATCCCGGGAGACCCAGTACTTC
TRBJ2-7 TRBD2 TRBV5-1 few CASSAGLAGGPQYF TGCGCCAGCAGCGCGGGACTAGCGGGGGGTCCCCAGTACTTC
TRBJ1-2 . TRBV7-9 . CASSQAVHYGYTF TGTGCCAGCAGCCAAGCGGTGCACTATGGCTACACCTTC
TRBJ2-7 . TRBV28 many CASSPRVEQYF TGTGCCAGCAGCCCCAGGGTCGAGCAGTACTTC
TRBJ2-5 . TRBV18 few CASSPLRQFDQETQYF TGTGCCAGCTCACCACTCCGACAGTTTGATCAAGAGACCCAGTACTTC
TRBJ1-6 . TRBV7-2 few CASSFGGRDYSPLHF TGTGCCAGCAGCTTCGGAGGGCGCGATTATTCACCCCTCCACTTT
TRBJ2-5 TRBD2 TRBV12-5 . CASGLTFTSGGPGSKETQYF TGTGCTAGTGGTTTGACGTTTACTAGCGGGGGGCCGGGGTCGAAGGAGACCCAGTACTTC
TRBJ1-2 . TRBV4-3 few CASSRGRGVDYGYTF TGCGCCAGCAGCCGAGGACGGGGGGTTGACTATGGCTACACCTTC
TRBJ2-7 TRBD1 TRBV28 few CASRGDRYEQYF TGTGCCAGCAGGGGGGACAGGTACGAGCAGTACTTC
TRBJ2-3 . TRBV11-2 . CASSFSDTTQYF TGTGCCAGCAGCTTTTCTGACACAACGCAGTATTTT
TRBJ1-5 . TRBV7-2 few CASSPGVGGQPQHF TGTGCCAGCAGCCCAGGGGTTGGGGGTCAGCCCCAGCATTTT
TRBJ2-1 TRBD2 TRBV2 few CASSGTSGGLSYNEQFF TGTGCCAGCAGTGGGACTAGCGGGGGGCTCTCCTACAATGAGCAGTTCTTC
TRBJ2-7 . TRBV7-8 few CASTGGPSRGEQYF TGTGCCAGCACCGGGGGGCCTAGCCGGGGCGAGCAGTACTTC
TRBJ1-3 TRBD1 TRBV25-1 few CASSATGTGNTIYF TGTGCCAGCAGTGCGACAGGGACTGGAAACACCATATATTTT
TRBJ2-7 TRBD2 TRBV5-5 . CASSGGTTYEQYF TGTGCCAGCAGCGGCGGGACTACCTACGAGCAGTACTTC
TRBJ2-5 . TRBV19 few CASSMDKETQYF TGTGCCAGTAGTATGGACAAAGAGACCCAGTACTTC
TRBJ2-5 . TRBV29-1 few CSAAGSQETQYF TGCAGCGCGGCGGGGTCCCAAGAGACCCAGTACTTC
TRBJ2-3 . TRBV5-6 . CASSLMGGENTDTQYF TGTGCCAGCAGCCTCATGGGCGGGGAGAACACAGATACGCAGTATTTT
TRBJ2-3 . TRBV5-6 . CASSLPGTSTDTQYF TGTGCCAGCAGCTTGCCGGGGACTAGCACAGATACGCAGTATTTT
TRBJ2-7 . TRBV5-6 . CASSLFQGSYEQYF TGTGCCAGCAGCTTGTTTCAGGGCTCCTACGAGCAGTACTTC
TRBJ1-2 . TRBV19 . CASSIFGGVRDNYGYTF TGTGCCAGTAGTATTTTCGGCGGAGTCCGGGATAACTATGGCTACACCTTC
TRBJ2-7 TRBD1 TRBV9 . CASSAHGQGYEQYF TGTGCCAGCAGCGCACATGGACAGGGCTACGAGCAGTACTTC
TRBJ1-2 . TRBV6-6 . CASRVTEGSYGYTF TGTGCCAGCAGAGTTACTGAGGGAAGCTATGGCTACACCTTC
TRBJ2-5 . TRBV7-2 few CASSFFGSQETQYF TGTGCCAGCAGCTTCTTTGGCAGTCAAGAGACCCAGTACTTC
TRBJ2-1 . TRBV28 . CASSVWGGPHNEQFF TGTGCCAGCAGTGTATGGGGGGGGCCCCACAATGAGCAGTTCTTC
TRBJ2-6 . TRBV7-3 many CASSFSEGANVLTF TGTGCCAGCAGCTTTAGTGAAGGGGCCAACGTCCTGACTTTC
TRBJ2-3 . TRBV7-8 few CASSLGTPGDTQYF TGTGCCAGCAGCTTAGGGACACCAGGAGATACGCAGTATTTT
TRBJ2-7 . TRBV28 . CASSLFVSEQYF TGTGCCAGCAGTTTATTTGTTAGCGAGCAGTACTTC
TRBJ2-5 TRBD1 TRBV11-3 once CASSSGGWETQYF TGTGCCAGCAGCTCAGGGGGCTGGGAGACCCAGTACTTC
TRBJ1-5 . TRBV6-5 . CASALLDSTQPQHF TGTGCCAGCGCGCTACTCGACAGTACTCAGCCCCAGCATTTT
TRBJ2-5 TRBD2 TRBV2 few CASRVGTSVGRFETQYF TGTGCCAGCAGGGTCGGGACTAGCGTGGGTCGATTCGAGACCCAGTACTTC
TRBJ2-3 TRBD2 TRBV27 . CASSRTSGGADTQYF TGTGCCAGCAGCAGGACTAGCGGGGGGGCAGATACGCAGTATTTT
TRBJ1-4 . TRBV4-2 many CASSHSQGGDEKLFF TGTGCCAGCAGCCATAGTCAGGGAGGCGATGAAAAACTGTTTTTT
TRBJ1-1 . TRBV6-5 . CASSEVLLF TGTGCCAGCAGTGAAGTTTTACTTTTT
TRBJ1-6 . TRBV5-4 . CASSLGAGPNSPLHF TGTGCCAGCAGCTTGGGGGCAGGCCCTAATTCACCCCTCCACTTT
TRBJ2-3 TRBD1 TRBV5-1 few CASSFRDRSTDTQYF TGCGCCAGCAGCTTCCGGGACAGGAGCACAGATACGCAGTATTTT
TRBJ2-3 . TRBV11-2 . CASSWASVQYF TGTGCCAGCAGCTGGGCCTCAGTGCAGTATTTT
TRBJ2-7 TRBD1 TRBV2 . CASSGQGGPYEQYF TGTGCCAGCAGTGGACAGGGGGGGCCCTACGAGCAGTACTTC
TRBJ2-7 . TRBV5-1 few CASSLSDRPPYEQYF TGCGCCAGCAGCTTATCAGACAGACCCCCTTACGAGCAGTACTTC
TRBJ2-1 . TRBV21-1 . CASRRGRFYNEQFF TGTGCCAGCCGCAGGGGGCGCTTCTACAATGAGCAGTTCTTC
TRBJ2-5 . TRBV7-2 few CASSEQGGLMRETQYF TGTGCCAGCAGCGAGCAGGGGGGTTTAATGCGGGAGACCCAGTACTTC
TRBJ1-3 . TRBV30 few CAWSVLGRSGNTIYF TGTGCCTGGAGTGTACTAGGGCGCTCTGGAAACACCATATATTTT
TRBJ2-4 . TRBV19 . CASSRKTDSLAKNIQYF TGTGCCAGTAGTAGAAAAACGGACAGCTTAGCCAAAAACATTCAGTACTTC